This TCR beta chain is drawn from a study of cytomegalovirus exposure and HLA in healthy donors. Assay used: immunoSEQ multiplex PCR; TCRdb lists only in-frame clones, some missing. The table includes 80,000 to 100,000 clones, roughly nine tenths detected once. V was pared by 4 bases and J by 4 bases, with 7 bases between. Germline CDR1 MRHNA, CDR2 SNTAGT. This CDR3 spans 13 amino acids. The clonotype comes from a man in his late teens or twenties in good health and CMV-seropositive. Sequencing input: PBMCs. The J gene is TRBJ2-2, the V gene TRBV6-4; no definite D call. CDR3 in amino acids: CASSAGPTGELFF. The CDR3 DNA follows: TGTGCCAGCAGTGCCGGTCCCACCGGGGAGCTGTTTTTT.